This is a list of T cell receptor beta chains from one sample in a study of control samples from healthy donors and cancer patients. TCRdb's copy holds only in-frame clones and misses some; the assay was immunoSEQ multiplex PCR. The repertoire holds roughly 180,000 clones, around 94% seen once, with 1.1% to 1.5% in the top ten. The sample comprised blood. Receptor source: a woman younger than 30 in good health. CDR3s include the opening cysteine and the closing phenylalanine or tryptophan. D genes are given only for firm matches. Only part of the rows carry a size: once, few, many, or a class if the clone is expanded.

>TRBV11-2|.|TRBJ1-1|.
TGTGCCAGCAGCTTATCTAAAACGGGACCAGATGAAGCTTTCTTT
CASSLSKTGPDEAFF
>TRBV24-1|.|TRBJ2-3|.
TGTGCCACCAGTGACCTTTGGGACCGGCCTAGGGTAGATACGCAGTATTTT
CATSDLWDRPRVDTQYF
>TRBV14|TRBD2|TRBJ2-1|.
TGTGCCAGCAGCCAAGATCGGGGGACTAGCGGGATGGATGAGCAGTTCTTC
CASSQDRGTSGMDEQFF
>TRBV6-1|TRBD1|TRBJ1-2|.
TGTGCCAGCAGTCTGGGACAGAACTATGGCTACACCTTC
CASSLGQNYGYTF
>TRBV3-1/TRBV3-2|.|TRBJ1-2|.
TGTGCCAGCAGCCAAGGGGGGCAGGGGCCCGGGGGCTACACCTTC
CASSQGGQGPGGYTF
>TRBV19|.|TRBJ2-6|once
TGTGCCAGTAGCAGGGGCTCTGGGGCCAACGTCCTGACTTTC
CASSRGSGANVLTF
>TRBV29-1|.|TRBJ1-2|.
TGCAGCGACTACGGGAGGCAGGGCTACACCTTC
CSDYGRQGYTF
>TRBV19|.|TRBJ1-1|.
TGTGCCAGTAGTGAACATAGGAACACTGAAGCTTTCTTT
CASSEHRNTEAFF
>TRBV2|.|TRBJ1-5|.
TGTGCCAGCAGTGACCCTGCCAGGGCTAGCAATCAGCCCCAGCATTTT
CASSDPARASNQPQHF
>TRBV10-2|TRBD1|TRBJ1-4|.
TGCGCCAGCAGTGCCGGGACAGGATACAATGAAAAACTGTTTTTT
CASSAGTGYNEKLFF